This TCR beta chain originates from a study of cytomegalovirus exposure and HLA in healthy donors. The data were produced by immunoSEQ multiplex PCR, yet TCRdb's version contains in-frame clones alone and is incomplete. The table shows about 70,000 clones, with 90% to 95% occurring only once. This CDR3 spans 14 amino acids. In germline, CDR1 is SGHDT, CDR2 YYEEEE. V was pared by 4 bases and J by 3 bases, with 13 bases between. Sequenced input: PBMCs. This clonotype was sampled from a man aged 18-30 years in good health and CMV-seropositive. The chain couples TRBV5-6 to TRBJ1-2, with D hard to call. This chain's CDR3 is CASSLTIRDYGYTF. CDR3 nucleotides: TGTGCCAGCAGCCTAACGATCCGGGACTATGGCTACACCTTC.